This entry describes one T cell receptor beta chain. Its antigen is not identified. This CDR3 has 12 amino acids. Germline CDR1 SEHNR, CDR2 FQNEAQ (reference sequence). V lost 1 base and J lost 8, with 6 bases in between. This sample was included in a study of radiation and T cells in renal cell carcinoma. The time point here: baseline pretreatment blood. Treatment reported: 15 Gy SBRT to primary tumor, nephrectomy 4 weeks later. The study's findings and limits: In blood, top tumor clones expanded by 2 weeks, shrinking by 4.

The assay was immunoSEQ multiplex PCR, and TCRdb's table has in-frame clones only and misses some. There are 130,000 to 150,000 clones in the sample; 70% to 90% occur only once, and about 12% lies in the top ten. The gene calls are TRBV7-9 and TRBJ2-1; D call uncertain. The receptor's source is a woman in her forties or fifties with renal cell carcinoma. Source: blood, taken from a patient whose treatment included radiotherapy and nephrectomy. The CDR3, as DNA: TGTGCCAGCAGCTTAGAGATGGATGAGCAGTTCTTC. It specifies CASSLEMDEQFF.